This T cell receptor beta chain was documented in a study of T cell responses to AZD1222 COVID-19 vaccine. The overall study: Analyses pooled second doses at about 4 or about 12 weeks.

The assay was immunoSEQ multiplex PCR, and TCRdb's table has in-frame clones only and misses some. The sample consists of some 74,000 clones, more than 70% of them appearing once. This specimen consisted of peripheral blood, obtained on day 0 of AZD1222 vaccination. The receptor's source is an adult in good health.

The CDR3 nucleotides read TGCGCCAGCAGCCAAGATCCCCGGACTATCAATGAGCAGTTCTTC. Its translation: CASSQDPRTINEQFF. The gene calls are TRBV4-1 and TRBJ2-1; D might be TRBD2 (6 bases). The V end was cut by 0 bases, the J end by 6 bases, with 12 bases between. CDR1 is MGHRA, CDR2 YSYEKL, per germline. The CDR3 has 15 amino acids.